Below, one TCR beta chain is given with its context. Its cognate antigen is unknown. Sequencing used immunoSEQ multiplex PCR; TCRdb keeps in-frame clones, though not all of them. The table shows 9,500 to 15,000 clones, with 70% to 75% occurring only once. Germline V lookup: CDR1 MGHRA, CDR2 YSYEKL. The CDR3 covers 16 residues. V gave up 6 bases and J gave up 6 bases; unmatched junction bases: 8. The data were taken from a study of neoadjuvant anti-PD-1 for oral cavity cancer. Study background: Around day 43, patients without progression received a fourth nivolumab dose before surgery. Study observations and caveats: Higher pretreatment blood Treg/Th17 ratios correlated with higher pretreatment blood and lower post-treatment tumor TCRbeta clonality.

The time point here: after neoadjuvant nivolumab, at surgical resection. Patients were newly diagnosed with stage II-IVA oral cavity squamous cell carcinoma without prior systemic or radiation treatment. Blood cells were analyzed directly, without culture or expansion. The chain is built from TRBV4-1 and TRBJ2-3, with TRBD2 matching 14 bases. This clonotype was sampled from a person aged 35 to 85 with oral cavity squamous cell carcinoma. The starting material was PBMCs, obtained after nivolumab (anti-PD-1) treatment. The CDR3 bases are TGCGCCAGCAGTCCCGGACTAGCGGGGGGTTTTGATACGCAGTATTTT. It is translated as CASSPGLAGGFDTQYF.